The 2 T cell receptor beta chains listed next were all sequenced from one sample in a study of blood T cell repertoires in COVID-19. Method: immunoSEQ multiplex PCR; TCRdb's copy keeps in-frame clones and lacks some. The table shows about 250,000 clones, with about nine tenths occurring only once. The sequenced material came from peripheral blood. Every receptor here comes from an older woman who had recovered from COVID-19.

The V gene is TRBV11-2, the J gene TRBJ2-2; possibly TRBD2 for D (6 bases). Looked up from germline, CDR1 is SGHAT and CDR2 is FQNNGV. Trimming took off 4 bases at V and 4 bases at J, with 13 bases between the two ends. This CDR3 comprises 15 residues. CDR3: CASSSPGGRTGELFF. DNA of the CDR3: TGTGCCAGCAGCTCTCCCGGAGGGCGCACCGGGGAGCTGTTTTTT.

The chain uses TRBV7-2 and TRBJ2-1; tentatively, D is TRBD1 (5 bases). With 7 bases removed from V and 3 bases from J, the gap between germline ends came to 10 bases. Germline V lookup: CDR1 SGHTA, CDR2 FQGNSA. This CDR3 is built from 13 residues. CDR3 DNA: TGTGCCAGCAACAGGTACCGCTACAATGAGCAGTTCTTC. It codes for CASNRYRYNEQFF.